This TCR beta chain emerged from a study of sequential checkpoint blockade in melanoma. Treatment described: randomized to nivolumab then ipilimumab (arm A) or the reverse (arm B). Some clones are missing from TCRdb's copy, which holds only in-frame ones; the method was immunoSEQ multiplex PCR. The sample has 15,000 to 20,000 clones, approximately 26% seen once. CDR1 MNHGY and CDR2 SAAAGT come from the germline V gene. Deletions cut 5 bases from V and 7 bases from J, with 17 bases between. This CDR3 contains 15 residues. In its sample, this clone was seen a few times. The receptor's source is a human donor with melanoma. The V and J genes are TRBV6-8 and TRBJ1-4; TRBD1 might be the D (5 bases). This specimen was tumor tissue (inferred from file names), taken from a patient given nivolumab and ipilimumab in sequence. CDR3 sequence (DNA): TGTGCCAGCAGTCCCCTTGAGGGGCGTCGTGAAAAACTGTTTTTT. Translating it yields CASSPLEGRREKLFF.